This TCR beta chain is from a study of early T cells in non-severe SARS-CoV-2 infection. About the research overall: Chains stayed unpaired after sequencing of bulk RNA from unsorted whole blood.

General study points: Clonotype matching in VDJdb favored anti-spike CD8 responses and did not capture private and CD4 specificities.

CDR3 length equals 13 residues. From germline, CDR1 is DFQATT and CDR2 SNEGSKA (reference sequence). Trimming cost V 4 bases and J 7 bases; bases outside gene matches: 6. In this sample, this clonotype turned up many times. Its antigen is not known. Individual cDNA molecules carried attached unique molecular identifiers. Each CDR3 protein gets one entry after TCRdb re-called the 5' RACE reads with MiXCR. The table includes some 30,000 distinct CDR3 sequences, over 3.5% detected once. Sequencing was done on a sample of whole blood. The chain couples TRBV20-1 to TRBJ1-4; 7 nucleotides line up with TRBD1. The receptor was derived from an adult who was a healthcare worker with PCR-confirmed SARS-CoV-2 infection or an uninfected control (not recorded which). CDR3 coding DNA: TGCAGTGCTAAAGGGACAGCCTCTGAAAAACTGTTTTTT. Translating it yields CSAKGTASEKLFF.